The rows below give T cell receptor beta chains drawn from one sample of a study of cytomegalovirus exposure and HLA in healthy donors. Method: immunoSEQ multiplex PCR; TCRdb's copy keeps in-frame clones and lacks some. Here the sample spans more than 90,000 clones, about 91% being singletons. The specimen was PBMCs. All receptors come from a young man in good health and CMV-seronegative. CDR3s include the opening cysteine and the closing phenylalanine or tryptophan.

v_call	j_call	cdr3_aa
TRBV28	TRBJ2-7	CASSPESGFREQYF
TRBV9	TRBJ2-3	CASSARGPDTQYF
TRBV4-1	TRBJ1-1	CASSQAGDRTEAFF
TRBV4-3	TRBJ1-6	CASSTQRDRGLNNSPLHF
TRBV7-6	TRBJ1-1	CASSLAASVNTEAFF
TRBV28	TRBJ1-2	CASNSPEWSYYGYTF
TRBV30	TRBJ1-1	CAWSYRVEAFF
TRBV5-6	TRBJ1-4	CASSLQGGRSEKLFF
TRBV4-3	TRBJ2-3	CASSLGTGITDTQYF
TRBV28	TRBJ1-4	CASSFYEGRGPEKLFF
TRBV6-5	TRBJ2-7	CASSYSPPGQNYEQYF
TRBV28	TRBJ2-1	CASRGDNEQFF
TRBV6-1	TRBJ2-7	CASSALASDEQYF
TRBV29-1	TRBJ2-7	CSVPGTSSYEQYF
TRBV5-6	TRBJ1-2	CASSLGWGGGSLYTF
TRBV13	TRBJ2-3	CASSLGLAGSTDTQYF
TRBV18	TRBJ1-6	CASSEGLENSPLHF
TRBV4-1	TRBJ1-1	CASSHGQGNTEAFF
TRBV11-3	TRBJ2-7	CASSLRPYEQYF
TRBV28	TRBJ1-1	CASRQPGQVNTEAFF
TRBV6-5	TRBJ2-7	CASSYSTESKQYF
TRBV2	TRBJ2-7	CASSEGAITYEQYF
TRBV14	TRBJ1-5	CASSQSGNQPQHF
TRBV6-1	TRBJ1-5	CASSGGNAGTGSQHF
TRBV28	TRBJ1-5	CASSRVRSNQPQHF
TRBV19	TRBJ1-2	CASSTGTVYGYTF
TRBV28	TRBJ2-3	CASSLRGGSTDTQYF
TRBV7-8	TRBJ2-5	CASSSGIGYQETQYF
TRBV5-1	TRBJ2-7	CASSYAGLKTGYEQYF
TRBV6-1	TRBJ1-3	CASSEVQASSGNTIYF
TRBV6-5	TRBJ1-5	CASSYALDQPQHF
TRBV27	TRBJ2-7	CASSTYYPGGYEQYF
TRBV6-6	TRBJ1-6	CASSFISNNNSPLHF
TRBV19	TRBJ1-1	CASSKQQGGKNTEAFF
TRBV5-5	TRBJ2-7	CASSSDSYEQYF
TRBV9	TRBJ1-1	CASSKWDSMNTEAFF
TRBV5-4	TRBJ2-3	CASSLNPGGTDTQYF
TRBV6-1	TRBJ2-5	CASTSGTSQETQYF
TRBV4-1	TRBJ1-4	CASSQPRDKLFF
TRBV5-1	TRBJ2-1	CASSLQTSGRASEQFF
TRBV9	TRBJ2-3	CASRKSGGTDTQYF
TRBV2	TRBJ2-2	CASNPGQGFAGELFF
TRBV2	TRBJ1-5	CASSETGFFQPQHF
TRBV5-1	TRBJ1-2	CASSPGQVTTNYGYTF
TRBV5-1	TRBJ2-7	CASSLVFGDRNYEQYF